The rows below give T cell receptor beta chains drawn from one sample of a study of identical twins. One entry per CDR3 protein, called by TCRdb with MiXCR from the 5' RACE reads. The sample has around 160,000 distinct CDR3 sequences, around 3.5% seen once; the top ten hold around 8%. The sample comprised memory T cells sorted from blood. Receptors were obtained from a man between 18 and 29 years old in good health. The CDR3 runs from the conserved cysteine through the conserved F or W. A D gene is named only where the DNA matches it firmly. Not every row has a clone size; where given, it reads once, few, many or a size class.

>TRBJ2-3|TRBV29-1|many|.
TGCAGCGTTGAAAAAGGCACAGATACGCAGTATTTT
CSVEKGTDTQYF
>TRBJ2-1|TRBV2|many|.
TGTGCCAGCAGTGAATTGACCGGACCATCCTACAATGAGCAGTTCTTC
CASSELTGPSYNEQFF
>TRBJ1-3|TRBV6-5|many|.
TGTGCCTCGTCGGACACCCGAAACACCATATATTTT
CASSDTRNTIYF
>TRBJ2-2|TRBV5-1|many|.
TGCGCCAGCAGCGCCCAGGGGACCACCGGGGAGCTGTTTTTT
CASSAQGTTGELFF
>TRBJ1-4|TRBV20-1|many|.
TGCAGTGCTAGAATTTCAGGGTCTAATGAAAAACTGTTTTTT
CSARISGSNEKLFF
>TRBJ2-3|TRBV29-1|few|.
TGCAGCGTTGAGTCGCCAGAGGGGGATACGCAGTATTTT
CSVESPEGDTQYF
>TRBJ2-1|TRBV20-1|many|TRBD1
TGCAGTGCTAGAGCGATAATAACCGGGATATACAGGGGCGAGCAGTTCTTC
CSARAIITGIYRGEQFF
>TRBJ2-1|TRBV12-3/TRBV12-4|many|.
TGTGCCAGCAGTTCCCACTGGCCGGACAATGAGCAGTTCTTC
CASSSHWPDNEQFF
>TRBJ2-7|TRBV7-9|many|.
TGTGCCAGCAGCTTAGGGCAGGACTACGAGCAGTACTTC
CASSLGQDYEQYF
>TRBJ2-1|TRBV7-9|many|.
TGTGCCAGCAGCTTAAGATCGCATGAGCAGTTCTTC
CASSLRSHEQFF
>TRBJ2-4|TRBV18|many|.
TGTGCCAGCTCACAGGGGCGACAGGACATTCAGTACTTC
CASSQGRQDIQYF
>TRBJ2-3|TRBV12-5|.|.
TGTGCTAGTGGTTTGCGACTACTAGTTGAGTTT
CASGLRLLVEF
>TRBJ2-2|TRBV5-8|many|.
TGTGCCAGCAGTCCGTACAGGGCCGCCACATTTTCCGGGGAGCTGTTTTTT
CASSPYRAATFSGELFF